This is a list of T cell receptor beta chains from one sample in a study of blood T cell repertoires in COVID-19. Libraries were prepared by immunoSEQ multiplex PCR; TCRdb keeps only in-frame clonotypes and omits some of them. The table shows some 100,000 clones, with about 89% occurring only once. Material: peripheral blood. These receptors were collected from a man aged 50 to 59 with acute or convalescent COVID-19. Both conserved end residues are part of each CDR3. A D gene is named only where the DNA matches it firmly. Rows give clone size only sometimes, using once, few, many, or a class for an expanded clone.

j_gene | abundance | v_gene | len | d_gene | CDR3aa | CDR3nt
TRBJ1-2 | once | TRBV30 | 13 | - | CAWRDTGLRGYTF | TGTGCCTGGAGAGATACAGGGTTACGTGGCTACACCTTC
TRBJ2-1 | - | TRBV19 | 13 | TRBD1 | CASWGQGPNEQFF | TGTGCCAGTTGGGGACAGGGCCCCAATGAGCAGTTCTTC
TRBJ1-2 | - | TRBV5-5 | 15 | - | CASSFRVTLFYGYTF | TGTGCCAGCAGCTTCCGAGTCACCCTCTTCTATGGCTACACCTTC
TRBJ1-6 | once | TRBV3-1/TRBV3-2 | 14 | TRBD1 | CASSQETGPSTLHF | TGTGCCAGCAGCCAAGAGACAGGGCCCTCCACCCTCCACTTT
TRBJ2-2 | - | TRBV19 | 15 | TRBD2 | CASSIGGGGRTDLFF | TGTGCCAGTAGTATAGGGGGCGGCGGGAGGACAGATCTGTTTTTT
TRBJ1-3 | - | TRBV14 | 11 | - | CASSHQNTIYF | TGTGCCAGCAGCCACCAAAACACCATATATTTT
TRBJ2-7 | - | TRBV5-6 | 14 | - | CASSGVGGDYEQYF | TGTGCCAGCAGCGGGGTAGGGGGGGACTACGAGCAGTACTTC
TRBJ1-5 | - | TRBV19 | 16 | - | CASSSHRDTYNQPQHF | TGTGCCAGTAGTTCCCACCGGGACACCTACAATCAGCCCCAGCATTTT
TRBJ2-5 | - | TRBV3-1/TRBV3-2 | 16 | TRBD2 | CASSLRRSGRSETQYF | TGTGCCAGCAGCCTAAGGCGGAGCGGGAGATCAGAGACCCAGTACTTC
TRBJ1-6 | - | TRBV18 | 14 | TRBD1 | CASSPDRGKSPLHF | TGTGCCAGCTCACCAGACAGGGGAAAATCACCCCTCCACTTT
TRBJ2-3 | - | TRBV6-5 | 15 | - | CASSLGGTSTDTQYF | TGTGCCAGCAGTCTCGGGGGAACTAGCACAGATACGCAGTATTTT
TRBJ2-2 | - | TRBV19 | 15 | TRBD1 | CASSTPGQGNGELFF | TGTGCCAGTAGTACCCCGGGACAGGGGAACGGGGAGCTGTTTTTT
TRBJ1-4 | few | TRBV28 | 13 | TRBD1 | CASSPGQAEKLFF | TGTGCCAGCAGCCCGGGACAGGCTGAAAAACTGTTTTTT
TRBJ2-5 | - | TRBV5-1 | 15 | - | CASSSANRARETQYF | TGCGCCAGCAGTAGTGCTAACAGGGCGCGAGAGACCCAGTACTTC
TRBJ1-1 | - | TRBV20-1 | 13 | - | CSASPTENTEAFF | TGCAGTGCTAGTCCTACAGAGAACACTGAAGCTTTCTTT